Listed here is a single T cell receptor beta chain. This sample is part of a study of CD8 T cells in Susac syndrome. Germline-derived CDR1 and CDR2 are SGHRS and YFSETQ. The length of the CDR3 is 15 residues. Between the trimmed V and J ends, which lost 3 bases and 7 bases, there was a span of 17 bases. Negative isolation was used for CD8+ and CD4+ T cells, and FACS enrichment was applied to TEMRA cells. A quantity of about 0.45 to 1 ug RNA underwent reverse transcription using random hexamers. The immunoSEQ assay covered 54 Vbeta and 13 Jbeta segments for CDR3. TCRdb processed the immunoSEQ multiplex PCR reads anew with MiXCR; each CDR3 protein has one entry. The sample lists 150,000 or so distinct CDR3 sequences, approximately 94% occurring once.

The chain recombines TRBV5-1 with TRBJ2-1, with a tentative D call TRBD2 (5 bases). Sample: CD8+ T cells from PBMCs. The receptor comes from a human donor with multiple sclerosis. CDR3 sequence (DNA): TGCGCCAGCAGCTCCGGGATCCAGTCTGTTAATGAGCAGTTCTTC. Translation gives CASSSGIQSVNEQFF.